The TCR beta chain under discussion was sequenced for a study of spatial heterogeneity in lung cancer. Study-wide context: A T cell module score from matched bulk RNA-seq correlated strongly with TCR transcript counts in tumor regions.

The time point denotes: sample taken at primary tumor resection. In this sample, this clonotype is medium-sized. Its antigen is not identified. As an off-target read in a library built for alpha chains, this beta chain has a frequency of little significance. Germline V gene sequence: CDR1 MNHEY, CDR2 SVGEGT. The CDR3 consists of 15 residues. V shed 4 bases and J 5 bases; nucleotides not matched to a gene: 5. Study results and caveats: How many expanded intratumoral alpha and beta TCRs were present tracked the tumor mutation count, which was a count of nonsynonymous mutations. Alpha chains reached an estimated coverage of roughly 7% of tumor T cells, and beta chains roughly 13%.

Single TCR cDNA molecules each had their own unique molecular identifier. Using its own MiXCR run on the 5' RACE reads, TCRdb lists one record per CDR3 protein. The sample shows about 10,000 distinct CDR3 sequences, more than 10% of them seen only once. This TCR was sampled from a male donor with early-stage non-small cell lung cancer. The genes are TRBV6-2 or TRBV6-3 and TRBJ2-7, with 13 positions matching TRBD2. The specimen comprised lung tumor tissue, sampled at surgery. CDR3 amino acids: CASSWTSGSFNEQYF. For the CDR3, the DNA is TGTGCCAGCAGTTGGACTAGCGGGAGTTTCAACGAGCAGTACTTC.